The text below deals with one TCR beta chain. The sample belongs to a study of blood T cell repertoires in COVID-19. Study information: Material from acute and convalescent COVID-19 was sourced from the United States, Italy and Spain.

Methods used by the authors: Estimation of nucleated cell counts relied on the amplification of reference gene primers. Assay used: immunoSEQ multiplex PCR; TCRdb lists only in-frame clones, some missing. V and J calls and clone size are as listed in that table; D and trimming were resolved from the DNA. The sample contains 190,000 or so clones, more than 75% of which appear only once. The receptor was derived from a man aged 55 to 69 who had recovered from COVID-19. The source material was peripheral blood.

In DNA, the CDR3 is TGTGCCAGCAGCGTAGTTAGCGGGGGGGCTGGAGATACGCAGTATTTT. Protein product: CASSVVSGGAGDTQYF. V usage is TRBV9 and J usage is TRBJ2-3; 11 positions match TRBD2. The CDR3 length is 16 residues. J was trimmed by 5 bases and V by 0 bases; bases with no gene match: 5. Germline lookup yields CDR1 SGDLS and CDR2 YYNGEE. The whole variable domain, remainder taken from reference TRBV9 and TRBJ2-3, is DSGVTQTPKHLITATGQRVTLRCSPRSGDLSVYWYQQSLDQGLQFLIQYYNGEERAKGNILERFSAQQFPDLHSELNLSSLELGDSALYFCASSVVSGGAGDTQYFGPGTRLTVL.